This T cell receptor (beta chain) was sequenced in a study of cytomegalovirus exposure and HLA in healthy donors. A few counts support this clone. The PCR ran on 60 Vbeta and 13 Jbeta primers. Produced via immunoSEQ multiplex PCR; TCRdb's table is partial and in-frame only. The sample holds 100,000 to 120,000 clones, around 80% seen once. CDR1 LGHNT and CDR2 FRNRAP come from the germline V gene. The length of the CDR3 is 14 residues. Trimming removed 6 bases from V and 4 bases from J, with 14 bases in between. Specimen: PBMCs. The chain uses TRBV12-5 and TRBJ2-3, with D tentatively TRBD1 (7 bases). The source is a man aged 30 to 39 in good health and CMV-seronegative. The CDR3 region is CASGPRGVADTQYF. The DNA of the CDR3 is TGTGCTAGTGGCCCCAGGGGGGTGGCAGATACGCAGTATTTT.